This TCR beta chain was sequenced during a study of neurological immune-mediated disorders. As for the study in general: For the roughly 34 multiple sclerosis patients, the disease was relapsing-remitting in around 31 and secondary progressive in 3.

The sample holds many counts of this clonotype. The antigen remains undetermined. cDNA was made by 5'RACE with 10-nucleotide random UMIs. TCRdb analysed the 5' RACE reads with MiXCR anew, one entry per CDR3 protein. The sample shows roughly 62,000 distinct CDR3 sequences, around 4.8% of them seen only once. The unsorted libraries originated from 2 million PBMCs that had been stored at -80 C. Findings and limits, study-wide: The authors found no clinical or MRI feature associated with the multiple sclerosis repertoire cluster.

The clonotype comes from a woman between 45 and 60 years old with multiple sclerosis. Sample: PBMCs.

This CDR3 reads CAISAAGSSPLHF. Written as DNA, the CDR3 is TGTGCCATCTCGGCGGCGGGGAGTTCACCCCTCCACTTT. The chain employs TRBV10-3 and TRBJ1-6, with no clear D. CDR1 and CDR2 (germline): ENHRY, SYGVKD. The V end was cut by 8 bases, the J end by 9 bases, with 14 bases between. CDR3 length: 13 residues.